The next 32 T cell receptor beta chains were all read from a single sample in a study of OX40 agonist ivuxolimab in advanced cancers. The table came from immunoSEQ multiplex PCR; TCRdb's copy has only in-frame clones and leaves some out. The data hold 80,000 to 85,000 clones, with 84% observed a single time. The material sequenced was CD4+ or CD8+ T cells sorted from blood, taken in a trial of the OX40 agonist ivuxolimab. These receptors all come from an adult with an advanced solid tumor such as melanoma, head and neck, liver or kidney cancer.

V usage is TRBV6-4 and J usage is TRBJ2-1; D is undetermined. The germline V gene has CDR1 MRHNA and CDR2 SNTAGT. This CDR3 has 16 amino acids. Trimming took 5 bases from V and 0 from J, leaving 14 bases between them. This CDR3 is CASSRVQLNSYNEQFF. CDR3 coding DNA: TGTGCCAGCAGTAGGGTTCAACTGAACTCCTACAATGAGCAGTTCTTC.

V usage is TRBV10-3 and J usage is TRBJ1-1, with D perhaps matching TRBD1 (5 bases). Trimming pared 6 bases from V and 0 bases from J, leaving 8 bases between. Germline CDR1 is ENHRY and CDR2 is SYGVKD. This CDR3 spans 13 amino acids. CDR3 residues: CAISETVNTEAFF. CDR3 nucleotide sequence: TGTGCCATCAGCGAGACAGTGAACACTGAAGCTTTCTTT.

The V and J genes are TRBV29-1 and TRBJ1-2, with a possible D match to TRBD1 (5 bases). The CDR3 is 11 amino acids. Germline assignment: CDR1 SQVTM and CDR2 ANQGSEA. Trimming took off 3 bases at V and 7 bases at J, with 9 bases between the two ends. The CDR3 loop reads CSVERRGGYTF. In nucleotides, the CDR3 is TGCAGCGTTGAGAGGAGGGGTGGCTACACCTTC.

The chain joins TRBV14 to TRBJ1-6; no clear D gene. The CDR3 contains 13 residues. CDR1 SGHDN and CDR2 FVKESK come from the germline V gene. Trimming stripped 2 bases from V and 9 bases from J, with 8 bases between. This chain's CDR3 is CASSQTPSSPLHF. CDR3 in DNA: TGTGCCAGCAGCCAAACACCGAGTTCACCCCTCCACTTT.

This chain links TRBV30 with TRBJ2-7; D gene ambiguous. There are 11 residues in the CDR3. Trimming shortened V by 5 bases and J by 6 bases, and 11 bases separated the two germline ends. Germline V gene data show CDR1 as GTSNPN and CDR2 as SVGIG (reference sequence). This CDR3 is CAWGVVFEQYF. DNA for the CDR3: TGTGCCTGGGGCGTAGTGTTCGAGCAGTACTTC.

This chain joins TRBV6-5 and TRBJ1-1; D is unresolved. Germline CDR1 is MNHEY and CDR2 is SVGAGI. The CDR3 extends over 14 amino acids. Trimming left V 0 bases short and J 1 base short, with 6 bases between. The CDR3 loop is CASSYSLANTEAFF. In DNA form, the CDR3 reads TGTGCCAGCAGTTACTCGCTAGCGAACACTGAAGCTTTCTTT.

This clone was detected only a few times. The V and J genes are TRBV11-3 and TRBJ2-7; D not certain. CDR1 is SGHNT, CDR2 YENEEA, per germline. The CDR3 is 12 amino acids. The germline V and J ends were trimmed by 4 bases and 3 bases, with 7 bases remaining between them. CDR3 sequence reads: CASSSQDYEQYF. In DNA form, the CDR3 reads TGTGCCAGCAGCTCCCAAGACTACGAGCAGTACTTC.

This sequence joins TRBV4-1 and TRBJ2-7; D unclear. The CDR3 sequence is 16 residues long. The germline V and J ends were trimmed by 2 bases and 0 bases, with 14 bases remaining between them. Germline V CDR1 and CDR2: MGHRA, YSYEKL. The chain's CDR3 is CASSQTYPSASYEQYF. CDR3 DNA: TGCGCCAGCAGCCAAACGTACCCGAGCGCCTCCTACGAGCAGTACTTC.

This chain connects TRBV25-1 to TRBJ2-5, with D maybe TRBD1 (6 bases). CDR1 MGHDK and CDR2 SYGVNS come from the germline V gene. Trimming took off 8 bases at V and 3 bases at J, with 16 bases between the two ends. The CDR3 sequence is 14 residues long. The CDR3 loop reads CASSPGTLKETQYF. CDR3 nucleotide sequence: TGTGCCAGCTCCCCCGGGACACTCAAAGAGACCCAGTACTTC.

The chain employs TRBV29-1 and TRBJ1-1, with D possibly matching TRBD1 (5 bases). Trimming pared 2 bases from V and 1 base from J, leaving 8 bases between. The CDR3 runs to 13 residues. CDR1 and CDR2 (germline): SQVTM, ANQGSEA. The CDR3 region is CSVEKGQNTEAFF. The CDR3 DNA reads as TGCAGCGTTGAAAAGGGGCAGAACACTGAAGCTTTCTTT.

This chain connects TRBV19 to TRBJ2-5; unclear D gene. This CDR3 comprises 14 residues. V dropped 1 base and J dropped 1 base, with 7 bases sitting between them. The germline gives CDR1 LNHDA, CDR2 SQIVND (reference sequence). In DNA form, the CDR3 reads TGTGCCAGTAGTATAGTAGTTGGCCAAGAGACCCAGTACTTC. Its translation is CASSIVVGQETQYF.

The V and J genes are TRBV6-5 and TRBJ2-2; D is undetermined. The CDR3 is 13 amino acids. Germline V gene lookup returns CDR1 MNHEY and CDR2 SVGAGI. Deletions cut 7 bases from V and 0 bases from J, with 6 bases between. The CDR3 region has the DNA TGTGCCAGCACCGTTCCGAACACCGGGGAGCTGTTTTTT. Protein product: CASTVPNTGELFF.

CDR3 region: CASSLRADSSYNEQFF. In DNA, the CDR3 is TGTGCCAGCAGCTTAAGGGCGGACTCCTCCTACAATGAGCAGTTCTTC. The rearrangement joins TRBV7-9 to TRBJ2-1; TRBD2 is a possible D gene (5 bases). There are 16 residues in the CDR3. V lost 2 bases and J 0 bases, leaving 11 bases between the germline ends. From germline, CDR1 is SEHNR and CDR2 FQNEAQ (reference sequence).

The chain recombines TRBV27 with TRBJ2-7; a weak D match, TRBD2 (6 bases). V was cut by 8 bases and J by 4 bases, with 18 bases left in between. The CDR3 consists of 14 residues. Per germline, CDR1 MNHEY and CDR2 SMNVEV (reference sequence). This CDR3 reads CASQTEPGTYEQYF. CDR3 nucleotides: TGTGCCAGCCAAACCGAACCCGGGACTTACGAGCAGTACTTC.

On this clone itself: The junction differs from germline at one of its ends, possibly a read error. The chain uses TRBV30 and TRBJ1-5; D might be TRBD1 (6 bases). This CDR3 has 13 residues. The germline CDR1 and CDR2 sequences are GTSNPN and SVGIG (reference sequence). The CDR3, as DNA: TGTGCCTGGGTCACGGGGGGCAAACAGCCCCAGCATTTT. It encodes CAWVTGGKQPQHF.

This clone was counted between two and nine times. The genes are TRBV6-5 and TRBJ1-5; D is perhaps TRBD1 (5 bases). V was clipped by 1 base and J by 4 bases, with 8 bases between them. The germline V gene encodes CDR1 MNHEY and CDR2 SVGAGI. The CDR3 is made up of 14 amino acids. This CDR3 is CASSYYRGNQPQHF. Here the CDR3 DNA reads TGTGCCAGCAGTTACTATAGGGGTAATCAGCCCCAGCATTTT.

The table lists this clone with a count of one. The chain couples TRBV27 to TRBJ2-3, with D maybe TRBD1 (6 bases). The CDR3 is 15 amino acids. V lost 6 bases and J 7 bases, leaving 20 bases between the germline ends. Germline CDR1 and CDR2: MNHEY and SMNVEV (reference sequence). CDR3 DNA: TGTGCCAGCAGCCTCGGGCAGGGGATTTGGAATACGCAGTATTTT. Protein: CASSLGQGIWNTQYF.

This chain connects TRBV6-5 to TRBJ2-5; D gene unclear. V lost 8 bases to trimming and J lost 5 bases, with 9 bases between them. Germline loops: CDR1 MNHEY, CDR2 SVGAGI. This CDR3 is built from 11 residues. This CDR3 is CASRIRETQYF. CDR3 nucleotides: TGTGCCAGCCGTATAAGGGAGACCCAGTACTTC.

This clone has only a few counts. This sequence joins TRBV28 and TRBJ2-7; D might be TRBD1 or TRBD2, each matching 7 bases. The CDR3 has 16 residues. Germline CDR1 and CDR2: MDHEN and SYDVKM. The V and J ends lost 5 bases and 2 bases respectively, with 19 bases between them. CDR3 protein: CASSPGGQFSTYEQYV. CDR3 in DNA: TGTGCCAGCAGTCCGGGGGGACAGTTTAGCACCTACGAGCAGTACGTC.

This clone was seen more than once but under ten times. The chain has TRBV29-1 and TRBJ2-5; D uncertain. The V end was cut by 1 base, the J end by 4 bases, with 13 bases between. The CDR3 extends over 14 amino acids. The germline V gene has CDR1 SQVTM and CDR2 ANQGSEA. The CDR3 loop reads CSVEGSSPRETQYF. CDR3 in DNA: TGCAGCGTTGAAGGGTCGAGTCCTCGAGAGACCCAGTACTTC.

The chain couples TRBV19 to TRBJ1-5; D call uncertain. Germline V lookup: CDR1 LNHDA, CDR2 SQIVND (reference sequence). Trimming cost V 3 bases and J 4 bases, with 7 bases left between them. The CDR3 has 13 amino acids. CDR3: CASSIAGNQPQHF. The CDR3 DNA follows: TGTGCCAGTAGTATTGCAGGTAATCAGCCCCAGCATTTT.

The genes are TRBV5-6 and TRBJ2-2; D unresolved. The CDR3 extends over 15 amino acids. Germline-derived CDR1 and CDR2 are SGHDT and YYEEEE. Trimming removed 4 bases at V and 4 bases at J, with 14 bases between. The CDR3 loop is CASSRPEVVTGELFF. The CDR3 DNA follows: TGTGCCAGCAGCCGGCCAGAGGTGGTCACCGGGGAGCTGTTTTTT.

The chain is built from TRBV5-1 and TRBJ1-1; D is uncertain. V was trimmed by 0 bases and J by 0 bases, leaving 9 bases between them. Germline V gene sequence: CDR1 SGHRS, CDR2 YFSETQ. The CDR3 is 15 amino acids. The chain's CDR3 is CASSLDGNMNTEAFF. The CDR3 nucleotides are TGCGCCAGCAGCTTGGATGGCAACATGAACACTGAAGCTTTCTTT.

The V and J genes are TRBV7-3 and TRBJ2-7, with D unresolved. The CDR3 extends over 15 amino acids. V lost 3 bases and J lost 0, with 12 bases in between. Germline V CDR1 and CDR2: SGHTA, FQGTGA. The CDR3 sequence is CASSFDSFRSYEQYF. DNA for the CDR3: TGTGCCAGCAGCTTCGACTCCTTCCGCTCCTACGAGCAGTACTTC.

This clone was found once. CDR3 sequence: CASSLTSGLLSSYNEQFF. The CDR3 region has the DNA TGTGCCAGCAGTTTGACTAGCGGTCTCCTGAGCTCCTACAATGAGCAGTTCTTC. This chain joins TRBV27 and TRBJ2-1, with 9 bases that match TRBD2. V was clipped by 3 bases and J by 0 bases; unmatched bases: 9. The CDR3 covers 18 residues. Germline V gene sequence: CDR1 MNHEY, CDR2 SMNVEV (reference sequence).

This rearrangement joins TRBV7-6 to TRBJ1-5; no reliable D call. CDR1 SGHVS and CDR2 FNYEAQ come from the germline V gene. Trimming cost V 7 bases and J 1 base, with 20 bases left between them. The CDR3 consists of 17 residues. The CDR3 loop is CASTPSPGFDSNQPQHF. CDR3 DNA sequence: TGTGCCAGCACCCCCTCCCCTGGGTTCGACAGCAATCAGCCCCAGCATTTT. The complete variable domain, with remaining parts taken from reference TRBV7-6 and TRBJ1-5, reads GAGVSQSPRYKVTKRGQDVALRCDPISGHVSLYWYRQALGQGPEFLTYFNYEAQQDKSGLPNDRFSAERPEGSISTLTIQRTEQRDSAMYRCASTPSPGFDSNQPQHFGDGTRLSIL.

V gene TRBV6-6 combines with J gene TRBJ2-7; D gene uncertain. V lost 4 bases to trimming and J lost 5 bases, with 12 bases between them. The germline gives CDR1 MNHNY, CDR2 SVGAGI (reference sequence). This CDR3 is built from 13 residues. The CDR3 DNA is TGTGCCAGCAGTTCGATTACGGCGGACGAGCAGTACTTC. Its translation is CASSSITADEQYF.

This clone was counted only a few times. V is TRBV7-2 and J is TRBJ1-2; D is ambiguous. This CDR3 is built from 15 residues. Germline assignment: CDR1 SGHTA and CDR2 FQGNSA. V lost 0 bases, J lost 6 bases, and 14 bases lay in between. CDR3 DNA sequence: TGTGCCAGCAGCTTAGCGGAGCACGGCCGCGATGGCTACACCTTC. Encoded protein: CASSLAEHGRDGYTF.

V gene TRBV28 combines with J gene TRBJ2-3, with D tentatively TRBD1 or TRBD2 (5 bases each). The CDR3 covers 13 residues. CDR1 and CDR2 (germline): MDHEN, SYDVKM. This chain's CDR3 is CATGADFGDTQYF. The CDR3 nucleotides read TGTGCGACCGGGGCTGATTTTGGGGATACGCAGTATTTT.

The rearrangement uses TRBV2 and TRBJ2-5; no clear D. The germline V gene has CDR1 SNHLY and CDR2 FYNNEI. CDR3 length equals 14 residues. V was cut by 2 bases and J by 4 bases, with 11 bases left in between. The CDR3 DNA sequence: TGTGCCAGCAGTGAACCCCAACAGCTAGAGACCCAGTACTTC. Residues: CASSEPQQLETQYF. Drawing the rest from reference TRBV2 and TRBJ2-5, the complete variable domain is EPEVTQTPSHQVTQMGQEVILRCVPISNHLYFYWYRQILGQKVEFLVSFYNNEISEKSEIFDDQFSVERPDGSNFTLKIRSTKLEDSAMYFCASSEPQQLETQYFGPGTRLLVL.

This chain uses TRBV6-5 with TRBJ2-7; D possibly corresponds to TRBD1 (6 bases). V lost 0 bases and J 0 bases, leaving 12 bases between the germline ends. CDR3 length equals 16 residues. Germline V gives CDR1 MNHEY, CDR2 SVGAGI. The CDR3 nucleotides read TGTGCCAGCAGTTACTCCCACAGGGCTAGCTCCTACGAGCAGTACGTC. This translates into CASSYSHRASSYEQYV.

About this clone: The junction departs from the called germline gene at one end, perhaps through a read error. V is TRBV7-6 and J is TRBJ1-1; D not certain. CDR1 and CDR2 from the germline V gene are SGHVS and FNYEAQ. The CDR3 loop spans 14 amino acids. CDR3 in DNA: TGTGCCAGCAGCCATAATTCCGCGAAAGCTGAGGCTTTCTTT. Amino acids: CASSHNSAKAEAFF.